This is a list of T cell receptor beta chains from one sample in a study of T-cell reconstitution after alpha-beta-depleted transplantation in children. Each CDR3 protein is one row after TCRdb ran MiXCR on the PCR reads. This repertoire shows under 750,000 distinct CDR3 sequences, 23% found once; its top ten account for roughly 13%. Sequences were derived from PBMCs, mostly from graft donor cells, sampled 360 days after TCRalphabeta/CD19-depleted stem cell transplant. Receptors originate from a boy under two years old who had a stem cell transplant for acute myeloid leukemia, so the T cells may come from the graft donor. Both conserved end residues are part of each CDR3. Each record gives: J gene, V gene, CDR3 protein.

J gene: TRBJ1-4
V gene: TRBV27
CDR3 protein: CASSLLTGNEKLFF

J gene: TRBJ1-5
V gene: TRBV20-1
CDR3 protein: CSARGSHYSNQPQHF

J gene: TRBJ2-5
V gene: TRBV21-1
CDR3 protein: CASSKVWGGRQETQYF

J gene: TRBJ2-2
V gene: TRBV6-1
CDR3 protein: CASSLRGGRELFF

J gene: TRBJ2-7
V gene: TRBV12-3/TRBV12-4
CDR3 protein: CASSLAPGGLREQYF

J gene: TRBJ2-1
V gene: TRBV24-1
CDR3 protein: CATSDLGGGGYEQFF

J gene: TRBJ1-2
V gene: TRBV9
CDR3 protein: CASSVVALGDYGYTF

J gene: TRBJ2-1
V gene: TRBV7-2
CDR3 protein: CASSLHRANYNEQFF

J gene: TRBJ2-3
V gene: TRBV12-3/TRBV12-4
CDR3 protein: CASSLTSRYTDTQYF

J gene: TRBJ1-2
V gene: TRBV12-3/TRBV12-4
CDR3 protein: CASSLVPIYGYTF

J gene: TRBJ2-1
V gene: TRBV12-3/TRBV12-4
CDR3 protein: CASSPGASGTTSYNEQFF

J gene: TRBJ2-7
V gene: TRBV15
CDR3 protein: CATSSEQGAYEQYF

J gene: TRBJ1-2
V gene: TRBV6-5
CDR3 protein: CASSYEGRGPDGYTF

J gene: TRBJ2-2
V gene: TRBV10-3
CDR3 protein: CAISSGDRFGGRTGELFF

J gene: TRBJ2-1
V gene: TRBV5-1
CDR3 protein: CASSPSLANEQFF

J gene: TRBJ2-2
V gene: TRBV20-1
CDR3 protein: CSARNSGGPYGELFF

J gene: TRBJ2-3
V gene: TRBV20-1
CDR3 protein: CSARDDTQYF

J gene: TRBJ1-3
V gene: TRBV12-3/TRBV12-4
CDR3 protein: CASISRESSGNTIYF

J gene: TRBJ2-1
V gene: TRBV5-1
CDR3 protein: CASILEGFDEQFF

J gene: TRBJ2-1
V gene: TRBV4-3
CDR3 protein: CASSQGTGVNEQFF

J gene: TRBJ2-3
V gene: TRBV29-1
CDR3 protein: CSVPQGGMDTQYF

J gene: TRBJ1-2
V gene: TRBV20-1
CDR3 protein: CSARSGGGYTF

J gene: TRBJ2-7
V gene: TRBV27
CDR3 protein: CASRKTAAYEQYF

J gene: TRBJ2-1
V gene: TRBV29-1
CDR3 protein: CSVPRAFSYNEQFF

J gene: TRBJ2-7
V gene: TRBV20-1
CDR3 protein: CSARASTSYEQYF

J gene: TRBJ1-5
V gene: TRBV6-1
CDR3 protein: CASSEATQGDQPQHF

J gene: TRBJ2-1
V gene: TRBV11-2
CDR3 protein: CASSKVRSGTSGGARYNEQFF

J gene: TRBJ1-2
V gene: TRBV20-1
CDR3 protein: CSAGIGSNYGYTF

J gene: TRBJ2-2
V gene: TRBV6-5
CDR3 protein: CASSLAGTPGAGELFF

J gene: TRBJ1-1
V gene: TRBV12-3/TRBV12-4
CDR3 protein: CASSLGGAWNTEAFF

J gene: TRBJ2-6
V gene: TRBV24-1
CDR3 protein: CATSRTGANVLTF

J gene: TRBJ2-2
V gene: TRBV6-1
CDR3 protein: CASTDGGTVNTGELFF

J gene: TRBJ2-5
V gene: TRBV6-4
CDR3 protein: CASSRLGTGKVEGETQYF

J gene: TRBJ2-6
V gene: TRBV15
CDR3 protein: CATRLWGSGANVLTF

J gene: TRBJ2-2
V gene: TRBV28
CDR3 protein: CASSRRHVSESGELFF

J gene: TRBJ2-4
V gene: TRBV4-3
CDR3 protein: CASSQGTGPSIQYF

J gene: TRBJ2-7
V gene: TRBV3-1
CDR3 protein: CASSQTGFGVYEQYF

J gene: TRBJ1-1
V gene: TRBV4-2
CDR3 protein: CASSQEVQGEAFF

J gene: TRBJ2-3
V gene: TRBV6-1
CDR3 protein: CASIETRPSTDTQYF